This TCR beta chain was identified in a study of T cells after yellow fever vaccination (dated by TCRdb to between 2018 and 2021). Background for the entire study: The SMART-Seq v4 Ultra Low Input RNA kit was used to prepare libraries from fractions with low cell numbers. To track T-cell clones before and after primary and booster YFV17D yellow fever vaccination, bulk TCR alpha and beta repertoires were sequenced longitudinally. Blood samples were taken at several timepoints before and after primary and secondary immunization, and bulk PBMC replicates and cell subsets were isolated. Two healthy male donors made up the cohort, one aged 18 to 30 years and the other aged 30 to 39 years. Study-wide conclusions, independent of this receptor: After the booster, most of the clones that had expanded following primary vaccination were detected again (96% of CD4 and more than 85% of CD8), which suggests that memory was broadly maintained. A small share of clonotypes occurred in both CD4 and CD8 compartments, likely arising from convergent recombination. Computational filtering was needed because FACS-sorted repertoires could contain abundant contaminating clonotypes from the bulk population. Only a couple of donors were included in the study, so the extent to which the findings can be generalized is limited. The secondary T-cell response was weaker than the primary response but faster, peaking on day 5 instead of day 15.

TCR cDNA was synthesized by 5'RACE template switching, which introduced a universal primer site and unique molecular identifiers. Priming of cDNA synthesis was performed from both the TCR alpha and TCR beta constant segments. Two PCR steps were used to amplify libraries, with sample barcodes and sequencing adapters being added in the second step. Sequencing of the libraries was done on either Illumina HiSeq 2500 (2x100 bp) or NovaSeq (2x150 bp). The authors' pipeline ran thus. Reads were demultiplexed and collapsed into UMI consensus sequences with MIGEC, and V(D)J alignment was performed with MiXCR. Clonotypes responding to the vaccine were identified with edgeR on replicate PBMC samples, with the criteria of FDR below 0.01 and a log2 fold change above 5 up to day 15. CD4 or CD8 identity was assigned to each bulk clonotype according to whether the clonotype was present at higher abundance in the sequenced CD4 repertoire or the sequenced CD8 repertoire. TCRdb reworked the public reads: Q25 trimming with fastp, MiXCR clone assembly, productive beta chains retained. Records with the same CDR3 protein are collapsed into one entry carrying the most frequent genes and DNA. The V and J calls and clone size are TCRdb's, not the authors'. In all, the sample holds some 670,000 distinct CDR3 sequences, and 12% of those were seen once. In total, the top ten clones hold around 14% of the sample.

Based on the germline V gene (reference sequence), the CDR1 and CDR2 sequences are DFQATT and SNEGSKA. Including the terminal cysteine and phenylalanine, the CDR3 comprises 17 residues. Only CDR3 DNA remains: 51 bases, in frame from the first base. V drops 3 bases and J drops 2 bases, leaving 20 bases in between. A remark on this clonotype: No antigen is known for it. The input lacks base qualities; no much larger clone sits a single base away.

Sample treatment or condition, as interpreted from the label and publication: live attenuated yellow fever vaccine strain. At every blood-draw timepoint, two biological replicates of bulk PBMCs were collected. PBMCs were isolated from peripheral blood using a standard Ficoll-Paque protocol. TriZol was used to extract RNA from bulk PBMCs, CD4 and CD8 fractions, and dextramer-positive and dextramer-negative fractions. The sequence was collected from a man between 25 and 39 years old who received the YFV17D yellow fever vaccine. This sequence uses TRBV20-1 and TRBJ1-5; 5 matching bases give a weak D call of TRBD1. The specimen was PBMCs, collected on the day of the yellow fever booster vaccination. The base sequence is TGCAGTGCTAGGGGAGGCCCACTAGGGGCTGGCAATCAGCCCCAGCATTTT. The resulting protein is CSARGGPLGAGNQPQHF.